These T cell receptor beta chains were read from a single sample in a study of cytomegalovirus exposure and HLA in healthy donors. The method was immunoSEQ multiplex PCR; TCRdb's version includes in-frame clones alone and lacks a portion of them. The data hold 75,000 to 100,000 clones, with around 69% observed a single time. The specimen was PBMCs. Receptors originate from a woman aged 60-75 years in good health and CMV-seropositive. CDR3s include the opening cysteine and the closing phenylalanine or tryptophan. A D gene is named only where the DNA matches it firmly. Clone size is shown for a subset of rows, as once, few, many or a class of expanded clone.

clone_size | j_call | d_call | v_call | cdr3_nt | cdr3_aa
. | TRBJ2-7 | TRBD2 | TRBV6-1 | TGTGCCACTCAAGCCGGGACTAGTTCCTACGAGCAGTACTTC | CATQAGTSSYEQYF
. | TRBJ1-1 | . | TRBV11-2 | TGTGCCAGCAGCTCATTAGGAAGGACGGGAACTGAAGCTTTCTTT | CASSSLGRTGTEAFF
. | TRBJ1-1 | . | TRBV7-9 | TGTGCCAGCAGCTTAGATTTCCGAGATGGCACTGAAGCTTTCTTT | CASSLDFRDGTEAFF
once | TRBJ2-2 | TRBD2 | TRBV5-1 | TGCGCCAGCAGCTTAAGAATACTAGCGGTCACCGGGGAGCTGTTTTTT | CASSLRILAVTGELFF
. | TRBJ1-5 | . | TRBV27 | TGTGCCAGCAGGGGAGGCAGCGTGGGGCTCCAGCATTTT | CASRGGSVGLQHF
. | TRBJ2-2 | . | TRBV6-5 | TGTGCCAGCAGTTCGATACAGGGATTGTCCGGGGAGCTGTTTTTT | CASSSIQGLSGELFF
. | TRBJ2-2 | TRBD2 | TRBV4-2 | TGTGCCAGCAGCCCTAAGACTAGCGGGAGTCGAGACACCGGGGAGCTGTTTTTT | CASSPKTSGSRDTGELFF
. | TRBJ2-7 | TRBD1 | TRBV9 | TGTGCCAGCAGCATCAGAACAGGGGGCAGGGACGAGCAGTACTTC | CASSIRTGGRDEQYF
. | TRBJ1-2 | . | TRBV27 | TGTGCCAGCAGTTCTCACAGCAGGAACTATGGCTACACCTTC | CASSSHSRNYGYTF
. | TRBJ2-7 | . | TRBV5-5 | TGTGCCAGCAGCTTGGACGCCCCGGCGGGCTACGAGCAGTACTTC | CASSLDAPAGYEQYF
. | TRBJ2-1 | TRBD2 | TRBV2 | TGTGCCAGCAGAACGGGACTAGCGGGAGGTAATCTCAATGAGCAGTTCTTC | CASRTGLAGGNLNEQFF
. | TRBJ1-1 | . | TRBV2 | TGTGCCAGCAGAATAATTACAGGCGGTGAAGCTTTCTTT | CASRIITGGEAFF